This T cell receptor beta chain stems from a study of blood T cell repertoires in COVID-19. Profiling relied on immunoSEQ multiplex PCR, and the TCRdb table lists in-frame clones only, not all of them. The sample consists of about 210,000 clones, approximately 80% of them appearing once. This CDR3 is 16 amino acids long. V dropped 4 bases and J dropped 6; count of bases not matched to a gene: 10. The germline V gene encodes CDR1 SGDLS and CDR2 YYNGEE. The sequence was obtained from an elderly woman with COVID-19, enrolled during active disease. The rearrangement links TRBV9 to TRBJ2-3; the match to TRBD2 covers 11 bases. Material for sequencing was peripheral blood. CDR3 nucleotides: TGTGCCAGCAGCCCCCAACTAGCGGGGGTCAGCGATACGCAGTATTTT. Translation: CASSPQLAGVSDTQYF.